This paragraph covers one T cell receptor beta chain sequence. No antigen is known for it. This sample stems from a study of cytomegalovirus exposure and HLA in healthy donors. 60 Vbeta and 13 Jbeta primers were used in PCR. Clones were read by immunoSEQ multiplex PCR, and TCRdb kept only the in-frame ones, dropping some. This listing includes just over 200,000 clones. CDR1 is SGDLS, CDR2 YYNGEE, per germline. The V gene lost 0 bases and the J gene lost 2 bases, with 9 bases spanning the gap. The CDR3 covers 15 residues. Study results and limitations: The authors excluded some V segments, including TRBV6-2 and TRBV6-3, as indistinguishable.

The sequenced sample was PBMCs. This TCR was recovered from a girl aged 2 to 10 in good health and CMV-seropositive. This chain links TRBV9 with TRBJ2-1; the D gene is possibly TRBD2 (6 bases). The CDR3 is CASSVVAATYNEQFF. CDR3 nucleotides: TGTGCCAGCAGCGTAGTAGCGGCCACCTACAATGAGCAGTTCTTC.